This section outlines one T cell receptor beta chain sequence together with its context. The length of the CDR3 is 16 residues. Germline loops: CDR1 LNHDA, CDR2 SQIVND (reference sequence). The V segment lost 3 bases and the J segment 0 bases; nucleotides outside the gene matches: 5. Here immunoSEQ multiplex PCR was the method, and the copy in TCRdb shows in-frame clones only, minus some. Of 200,000 or so clones in the sample, 88% were seen once. This specimen comes from a study of blood T cell repertoires in COVID-19. This clonotype originated in a woman aged 35 to 49 who had recovered from COVID-19. Material for sequencing was peripheral blood. This chain links TRBV19 with TRBJ2-1; TRBD2 aligns across 7 bases. The CDR3 bases are TGTGCCAGTAGTATTTATCGCGGGAGCTCCTACAATGAGCAGTTCTTC. The encoded protein is CASSIYRGSSYNEQFF.